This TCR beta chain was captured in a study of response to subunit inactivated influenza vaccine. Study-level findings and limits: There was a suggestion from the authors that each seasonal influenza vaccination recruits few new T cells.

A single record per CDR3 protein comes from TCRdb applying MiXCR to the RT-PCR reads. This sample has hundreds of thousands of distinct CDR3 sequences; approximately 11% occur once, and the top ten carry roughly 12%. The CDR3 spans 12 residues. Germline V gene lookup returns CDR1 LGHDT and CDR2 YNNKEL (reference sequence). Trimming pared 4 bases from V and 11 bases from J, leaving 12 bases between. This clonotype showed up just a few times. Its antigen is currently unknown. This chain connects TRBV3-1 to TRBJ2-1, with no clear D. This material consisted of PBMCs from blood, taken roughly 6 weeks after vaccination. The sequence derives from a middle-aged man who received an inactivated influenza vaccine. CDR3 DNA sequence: TGTGCCAGCAGCCGTGGGGTGGAAAAGCAGTTCTTC. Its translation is CASSRGVEKQFF.